The clone carrying this T cell receptor beta chain was detected a few times. What it binds is not known. Within the sample, other DNA sequences also encode this same CDR3. The CDR3 spans 14 residues. Trimming removed 5 bases from V and 6 bases from J; junction bases left unmatched: 6. Germline loops: CDR1 MNHEY, CDR2 SVGAGI. The data are from a study of cytomegalovirus exposure and HLA in healthy donors. Study-wide results and caveats: Of the V segments, some could not be distinguished, including TRBV6-2 and TRBV6-3, and were excluded. Cytomegalovirus association was assigned to some 160 TCR beta chains. Near-uniform donor sequencing depth was presumed by presence/absence analyses.

The primer mix had 60 Vbeta and 13 Jbeta primers. Measured with immunoSEQ multiplex PCR; TCRdb has only the in-frame clones, and not every one. In the table there are more than 100,000 clones, approximately 8.9% of which are singletons. This receptor was taken from a woman in her 40s in good health and CMV-seropositive. The rearrangement uses TRBV6-5 and TRBJ1-5; TRBD1 matches 8 bases. Specimen: PBMCs. As DNA, the CDR3 is TGTGCCAGCAGTCCCAGGGGGCGCGGTCAGCCCCAGCATTTT. It encodes CASSPRGRGQPQHF.